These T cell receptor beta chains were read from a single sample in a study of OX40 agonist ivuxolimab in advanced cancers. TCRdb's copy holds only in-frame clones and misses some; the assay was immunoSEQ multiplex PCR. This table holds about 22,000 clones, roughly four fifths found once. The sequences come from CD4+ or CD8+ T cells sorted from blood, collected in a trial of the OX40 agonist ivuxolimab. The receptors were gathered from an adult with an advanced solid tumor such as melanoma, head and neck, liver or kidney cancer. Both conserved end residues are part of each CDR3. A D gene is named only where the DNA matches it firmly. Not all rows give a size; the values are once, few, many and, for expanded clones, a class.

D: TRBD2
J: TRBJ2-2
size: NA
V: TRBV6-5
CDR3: CASSYSTGGAGELFF
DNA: TGTGCCAGCAGTTACTCGACTGGGGGGGCCGGGGAGCTGTTTTTT

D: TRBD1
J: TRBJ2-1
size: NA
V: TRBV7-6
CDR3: CASSSTTGQEVNEQFF
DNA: TGTGCCAGCAGCTCAACCACGGGACAGGAAGTGAATGAGCAGTTCTTC

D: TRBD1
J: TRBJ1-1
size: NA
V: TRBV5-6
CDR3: CASSFSPGQLNTEAFF
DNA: TGTGCCAGCAGCTTCTCACCGGGACAGTTGAACACTGAAGCTTTCTTT

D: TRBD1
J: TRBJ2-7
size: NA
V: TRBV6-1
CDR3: CASRFSPGQGYEQYF
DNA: TGTGCCAGCAGATTTAGTCCGGGACAGGGGTACGAGCAGTACTTC

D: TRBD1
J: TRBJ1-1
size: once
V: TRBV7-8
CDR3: CASSLATDRVDTEAFF
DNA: TGTGCCAGCAGCTTAGCAACGGACAGGGTGGACACTGAAGCTTTCTTT

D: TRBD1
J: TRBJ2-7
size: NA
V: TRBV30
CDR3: CAWSTGTGFDEQYF
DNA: TGTGCCTGGAGCACCGGGACAGGGTTTGACGAGCAGTACTTC

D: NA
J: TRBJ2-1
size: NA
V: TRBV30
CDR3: CAWRADSWNEQFF
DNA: TGTGCCTGGAGGGCGGACAGTTGGAATGAGCAGTTCTTC

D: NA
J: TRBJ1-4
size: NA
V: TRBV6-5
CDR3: CASSYATGTEKLFF
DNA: TGTGCCAGCAGTTACGCCACAGGGACTGAAAAACTGTTTTTT

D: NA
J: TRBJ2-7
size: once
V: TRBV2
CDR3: CASSAWYEQYF
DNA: TGTGCCAGCAGTGCCTGGTACGAGCAGTACTTC

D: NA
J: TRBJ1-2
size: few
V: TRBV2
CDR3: CASSEVLGVYGYTF
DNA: TGTGCCAGCAGTGAAGTCCTCGGGGTCTATGGCTACACCTTC

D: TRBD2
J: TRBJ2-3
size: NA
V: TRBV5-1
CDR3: CASSLPERETDTQYF
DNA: TGCGCCAGCAGCTTACCCGAGCGGGAGACAGATACGCAGTATTTT

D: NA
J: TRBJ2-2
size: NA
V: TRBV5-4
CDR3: CASSLRMNTGELFF
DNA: TGTGCCAGCAGCTTGAGAATGAACACCGGGGAGCTGTTTTTT

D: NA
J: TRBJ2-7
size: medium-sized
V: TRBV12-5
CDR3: CASRIGTNEQYF
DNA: TGTGCTAGTCGAATAGGGACCAACGAGCAGTACTTC

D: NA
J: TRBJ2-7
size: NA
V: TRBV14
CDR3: CASSDRNHEQYF
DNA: TGTGCCAGCAGTGACAGGAACCACGAGCAGTACTTC

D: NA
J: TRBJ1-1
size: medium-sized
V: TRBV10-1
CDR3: CASSARGNTEAFF
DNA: TGCGCCAGCAGTGCCAGAGGGAACACTGAAGCTTTCTTT

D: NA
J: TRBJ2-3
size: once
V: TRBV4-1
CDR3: CASSPRDSSTDTQYF
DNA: TGCGCCAGCAGCCCGCGGGATAGCAGCACAGATACGCAGTATTTT

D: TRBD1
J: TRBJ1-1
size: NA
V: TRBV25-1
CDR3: CASSEDRAAFF
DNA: TGTGCCAGCAGTGAAGACAGGGCAGCTTTCTTT

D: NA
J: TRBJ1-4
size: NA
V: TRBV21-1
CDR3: CAIFRRRKKKPGKLFF
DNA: TGTGCCATCTTCCGGAGGAGGAAAAAAAAACCTGGAAAACTGTTTTTT

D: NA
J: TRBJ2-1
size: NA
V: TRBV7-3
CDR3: CASSLGTGPYNEQFF
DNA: TGTGCCAGCAGCCTGGGGACGGGCCCTTACAATGAGCAGTTCTTC

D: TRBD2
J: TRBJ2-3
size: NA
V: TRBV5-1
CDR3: CASSLVGLAGVQDTQYF
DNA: TGCGCCAGCAGCTTGGTGGGACTAGCGGGAGTACAAGATACGCAGTATTTT